This T cell receptor beta chain was captured by sequencing in a study of blood T cell repertoires in COVID-19. Turning to this clone: The identical CDR3 is also encoded by other nucleotide sequences in the sample.

How the authors handled the data: Estimates of nucleated cell counts were drawn from the amplification of reference gene primers. Assay: immunoSEQ multiplex PCR; the TCRdb copy retains only in-frame clones and omits some. Clone size and V and J calls were adopted from that table, with D and trimming inferred from the DNA. The repertoire holds more than 100,000 clones, about four fifths seen once, with approximately 16% in the top ten. This CDR3 is built from 14 residues. In germline, CDR1 is KGHSH, CDR2 LQKENI. Deletions cut 3 bases from V and 2 bases from J, with 10 bases between. The V gene is TRBV18, the J gene TRBJ1-1; D is unclear. The source of this sequence is a woman in her 50s with acute or convalescent COVID-19. What was sequenced was peripheral blood. CDR3 DNA: TGTGCCAGCTCACCTCCGGGAGCCAACACTGAAGCTTTCTTT. Residues: CASSPPGANTEAFF.